This is a list of T cell receptor beta chains from one sample in a study of blood T cell repertoires in COVID-19. Profiling relied on immunoSEQ multiplex PCR, and the TCRdb table lists in-frame clones only, not all of them. This table holds around 58,000 clones, nearly 90% found once. The material sequenced was peripheral blood. These receptors were obtained from a man in his 60s with active COVID-19. Each CDR3 is given with its conserved first and last residue. A D gene is named only where the DNA matches it firmly. Only some rows state a clone size, as once, few, many or a class for expanded clones.

D,size,J,V,DNA,CDR3
.,.,TRBJ2-3,TRBV6-5,TGTGCCAGCGCCCCACAGCCAAGCACAGATACGCAGTATTTT,CASAPQPSTDTQYF
TRBD2,.,TRBJ2-2,TRBV6-2/TRBV6-3,TGTGCCAGCAGTTGGGCGGGGGGGCTCGCCACCGGGGAGCTGTTTTTT,CASSWAGGLATGELFF
TRBD2,.,TRBJ2-7,TRBV7-9,TGTGCCAGCAGCCGACTAGCGGGGGTTTCCTACGAGCAGTACTTC,CASSRLAGVSYEQYF
TRBD1,.,TRBJ1-1,TRBV9,TGTGCCAGTGCTGGGACAGGGACTAACACTGAAGCTTTCTTT,CASAGTGTNTEAFF
.,.,TRBJ2-6,TRBV7-9,TGTGCCAGCAGCTTAACAGCCTCTGGGGCCAACGTCCTGACTTTC,CASSLTASGANVLTF
.,.,TRBJ1-4,TRBV5-1,TGCGCCAGCAGTGGGAGGGGAGGCGACGAAAAACTGTTTTTT,CASSGRGGDEKLFF
.,.,TRBJ1-1,TRBV4-1,TGCGCCAGCAGTCCACGATTCCTCGGACTTAGGGTGGCTGAAGCTTTCTTT,CASSPRFLGLRVAEAFF
.,.,TRBJ2-2,TRBV27,TGTGCCAGCAGTTTGGGGGGAGTAAACACCGGGGAGCTGTTTTTT,CASSLGGVNTGELFF
.,.,TRBJ1-2,TRBV24-1,TGTGCCACCAGTGAAACGGGGGAGGTTGGCTACACCTTC,CATSETGEVGYTF
TRBD1,.,TRBJ1-1,TRBV29-1,TGCAGCGTTGAAGGTCGCGGGACAGGGGAGTACACTGAAGCTTTCTTT,CSVEGRGTGEYTEAFF
.,.,TRBJ1-2,TRBV20-1,TGCAGTGCTAGTCTTTCCAGGCACGGCTACACCTTC,CSASLSRHGYTF
TRBD1,.,TRBJ2-5,TRBV10-3,TGTGCCATCAGTGCAGGACAGGGGTTGGGAGAGACCCAGTACTTC,CAISAGQGLGETQYF
TRBD2,.,TRBJ2-3,TRBV3-1/TRBV3-2,TGTGCCAGCAGCCCGCGTTTGGGGGGGGGCACAGATACGCAGTATTTT,CASSPRLGGGTDTQYF
.,few,TRBJ2-3,TRBV5-1,TGCGCCAGCAGCGGTCCCCTATCAGGAACGCAGTATTTT,CASSGPLSGTQYF
TRBD2,once,TRBJ2-7,TRBV19,TGTGCCAGTAGTATTGACGGGACTACGTACGAGCAGTACTTC,CASSIDGTTYEQYF
.,.,TRBJ2-3,TRBV27,TGTGCCAGCAGTTTAGGGCTGATTACAGATACGCAGTATTTT,CASSLGLITDTQYF
TRBD2,.,TRBJ2-7,TRBV2,TGTGCCAGCTGTGTGACTAGCTCATTTTACGAGCAGTACTTC,CASCVTSSFYEQYF
TRBD1,.,TRBJ1-2,TRBV12-3/TRBV12-4,TGTGCCAGCAGTCCGGGACAGCCTTATGGCTACACCTTC,CASSPGQPYGYTF
.,.,TRBJ1-3,TRBV19,TGTGCCAGTCGTTGGGACTCCCGCTCTGGAAACACCATATATTTT,CASRWDSRSGNTIYF
.,.,TRBJ2-1,TRBV27,TGTGCCAGCAGTTTATTTTATATAGGTGGCGGAGCTCTGTTCTTC,CASSLFYIGGGALFF
.,.,TRBJ2-5,TRBV7-9,TGTGCCAGCAGCGTACGGGGGGCAGAGACCCAGTACTTC,CASSVRGAETQYF
.,.,TRBJ2-5,TRBV15,TGTGCCACCAGCCTTGCACCCCAGGGGACCCAGTACTTC,CATSLAPQGTQYF
TRBD1,.,TRBJ2-7,TRBV5-4,TGTGCCAGCAGCGTATCGAGACAGGGGATCTACGAGCAGTACTTC,CASSVSRQGIYEQYF
TRBD1,.,TRBJ1-1,TRBV11-3,TGTGCCAGCAGCTTAGATACAGGGGCTGAAGCTTTCTTT,CASSLDTGAEAFF
TRBD1,.,TRBJ2-5,TRBV18,TGTGCCAGCTCACCGACAGGGGGCTTCGGAGAGACCCAGTACTTC,CASSPTGGFGETQYF
TRBD1,.,TRBJ2-7,TRBV5-4,TGTGCCAGCAGTCTTCCGGAGACAGGGCCCGAGCAGTACTTC,CASSLPETGPEQYF
TRBD1,.,TRBJ1-2,TRBV9,TGTGCCAGCAGCGTAGCCGGACAGGGGGCGGCGGATTATGGCTACACCTTC,CASSVAGQGAADYGYTF
TRBD2,once,TRBJ2-5,TRBV4-1,TGCGCCAGCAGCCAAGATCGCGGGGGTGCCCAAGAGACCCAGTACTTC,CASSQDRGGAQETQYF
TRBD1,.,TRBJ1-5,TRBV24-1,TGTGCCACCAGTGTCGGGACAGGGGAAGGGATGGCCTATAGCAATCAGCCCCAGCATTTT,CATSVGTGEGMAYSNQPQHF
.,.,TRBJ1-4,TRBV9,TGTGCCAGCAGCAAAAATGGGGGCGGTGATGAAAAACTGTTTTTT,CASSKNGGGDEKLFF
TRBD1,.,TRBJ1-3,TRBV3-1/TRBV3-2,TGTGCCAGCAGCCCTGCCCGGGACAGCTCTGGAAACACCATATATTTT,CASSPARDSSGNTIYF
.,.,TRBJ2-7,TRBV13,TGTGCCAGCAGTATGGGTACAACAGGAACCTACGAGCAGTACTTC,CASSMGTTGTYEQYF
TRBD2,.,TRBJ2-1,TRBV30,TGTGCCTGGAGTGTACGGCTAGCGGGGAATGAGCAGTTCTTC,CAWSVRLAGNEQFF
TRBD2,.,TRBJ2-7,TRBV3-1/TRBV3-2,TGTGCCAGCAGCCCCTCACTAGCGGGAGGCTACGAGCAGTACTTC,CASSPSLAGGYEQYF
TRBD1,.,TRBJ1-5,TRBV2,TGTGCCAGCAAATTCACAGGGGGCAATCAGCCCCAGCATTTT,CASKFTGGNQPQHF
.,.,TRBJ2-5,TRBV15,TGTGCCACCAGCAGAGATGGCCAGCAAGAGACCCAGTACTTC,CATSRDGQQETQYF
TRBD1,.,TRBJ1-4,TRBV2,TGTGCCAGCAGTGGCCGGGACAGGGGGCGTGAAAAACTGTTTTTT,CASSGRDRGREKLFF
.,.,TRBJ2-7,TRBV19,TGTGCCAGTAGTAAGGGGATGTCCTACGAGCAGTACTTC,CASSKGMSYEQYF
TRBD2,.,TRBJ2-7,TRBV5-1,TGCGCCAGCAGCTTACGAACTAGCGGGACGTACGAGCAGTACTTC,CASSLRTSGTYEQYF
TRBD2,.,TRBJ2-7,TRBV2,TGTGCCAGCAACGTAGCGGGAGCTTCCTACGAGCAGTACTTC,CASNVAGASYEQYF
.,few,TRBJ1-5,TRBV2,TGTGCCAGCAGTGTCGTTCGGGGTCAGCCCCAGCATTTT,CASSVVRGQPQHF
.,.,TRBJ2-6,TRBV5-4,TGTGCCAGCAGCTTCGGAGGGCCTGGGGCCAACGTCCTGACTTTC,CASSFGGPGANVLTF
.,.,TRBJ2-2,TRBV3-1/TRBV3-2,TGTGCCAGCAGTTACCTAGCGAACACCGGGGAGCTGTTTTTT,CASSYLANTGELFF
TRBD1,.,TRBJ2-5,TRBV19,TGTGCCAGTAGTGTATTCCGGACAGGAGCCCTAGAGACCCAGTACTTC,CASSVFRTGALETQYF
.,.,TRBJ1-5,TRBV11-3,TGTGCCAGCAGCTTAGGGTGTTGGGACAAAGATCCCTGGAATCAGCCCCAGCATTTT,CASSLGCWDKDPWNQPQHF
.,.,TRBJ1-2,TRBV4-2,TGTGCCAGCAGCCAAGATCTCGGGGAGGGCTACACCTTC,CASSQDLGEGYTF
TRBD1,.,TRBJ1-2,TRBV9,TGTGCCAGCGCGGACAGGGATGACTATGGCTACACCTTC,CASADRDDYGYTF
.,.,TRBJ2-1,TRBV9,TGTGCCAGCAGCGTAGCTAGCAGTTACAATGAGCAGTTCTTC,CASSVASSYNEQFF
.,.,TRBJ1-1,TRBV19,TGTGCCAGTAGTATAACGGCAGGGCTTGGGGCTTTCTTT,CASSITAGLGAFF
TRBD2,.,TRBJ2-1,TRBV5-1,TGCGCCAGCAGCCCGGGAGGGGGGGTCAATGAGCAGTTCTTC,CASSPGGGVNEQFF
.,.,TRBJ2-7,TRBV9,TGTGCCAGCAGCGTAGGCCTGAGGGCCAGCTCCTACGAGCAGTACTTC,CASSVGLRASSYEQYF
TRBD1,.,TRBJ2-3,TRBV6-5,TGTGCCAGCGGAACAGGGGCATTCACAGATACGCAGTATTTT,CASGTGAFTDTQYF
TRBD2,.,TRBJ2-2,TRBV3-1/TRBV3-2,TGTGCCAGCAGCCAACGGGGGGTGGACGGGGAGCTGTTTTTT,CASSQRGVDGELFF
TRBD1,.,TRBJ1-3,TRBV9,TGTGCCAGCAGCTTCGAATCGACAGGGTACTCTGGAAACACCATATATTTT,CASSFESTGYSGNTIYF
TRBD2,.,TRBJ2-7,TRBV7-8,TGTGCCAGCAGCCCAACGATAGCGGGGGGGATTCAATACGAGCAGTACTTC,CASSPTIAGGIQYEQYF
.,.,TRBJ2-4,TRBV19,TGTGCCAGTAGTCTCTACTTTGCCAAAAACATTCAGTACTTC,CASSLYFAKNIQYF
.,.,TRBJ1-2,TRBV24-1,TGTGCCACCAGTGAGTTACAGAATTATGGCTACACCTTC,CATSELQNYGYTF